This T cell receptor beta chain was sequenced for a study of blood T cell repertoires in COVID-19. In the authors' methods: Amplified reference gene primers provided the basis for estimating nucleated cell counts. Libraries were prepared by immunoSEQ multiplex PCR; TCRdb keeps only in-frame clonotypes and omits some of them. The V and J calls and clone size are taken from that table; D and trimming were inferred from the DNA. The sample comprises about 180,000 clones, 80% to 90% of which are singletons, and around 8.6% rests with the top ten. The specimen sequenced was peripheral blood. The TCR originated in a man aged 50 to 60 with active or convalescent COVID-19.

CDR3 in amino acids: CAIRIGTGAGNTIYF. The CDR3 nucleotides read TGTGCCATCAGGATCGGGACAGGGGCTGGAAACACCATATATTTT. The chain recombines TRBV10-3 with TRBJ1-3; the match to TRBD1 covers 10 bases. Germline assignment: CDR1 ENHRY and CDR2 SYGVKD. With 6 bases clipped from V and 2 bases from J, the junction kept 4 bases outside the gene matches. The CDR3 runs to 15 residues.